Included here is one TCR beta chain sequence, with context. Its antigen remains unknown. The data derive from a study of cytomegalovirus exposure and HLA in healthy donors. The study ran its PCR with 60 Vbeta and 13 Jbeta primers. The repertoire was sequenced with immunoSEQ multiplex PCR; TCRdb's copy has only in-frame clones and lacks some. The sample consists of some 76,000 clones, around 85% of them appearing once. The CDR3 is 16 residues long. Per germline, CDR1 MNHEY and CDR2 SVGAGI. V dropped 5 bases and J dropped 1; count of bases not matched to a gene: 6. Broader study findings: Three chains tied to CMV proved CMV antigen-specific in vitro. Listed as cytomegalovirus-associated were 150 to 200 TCR beta chains.

The source of this sequence is a woman aged 45 to 65 in good health and CMV-seronegative. The specimen sequenced was PBMCs. The V call is TRBV6-5, the J call TRBJ2-3; 10 bases fit TRBD2. The chain's CDR3 is CASSHLGLARTDTQYF. CDR3 DNA: TGTGCCAGCAGTCACTTGGGACTAGCGCGCACAGATACGCAGTATTTT.